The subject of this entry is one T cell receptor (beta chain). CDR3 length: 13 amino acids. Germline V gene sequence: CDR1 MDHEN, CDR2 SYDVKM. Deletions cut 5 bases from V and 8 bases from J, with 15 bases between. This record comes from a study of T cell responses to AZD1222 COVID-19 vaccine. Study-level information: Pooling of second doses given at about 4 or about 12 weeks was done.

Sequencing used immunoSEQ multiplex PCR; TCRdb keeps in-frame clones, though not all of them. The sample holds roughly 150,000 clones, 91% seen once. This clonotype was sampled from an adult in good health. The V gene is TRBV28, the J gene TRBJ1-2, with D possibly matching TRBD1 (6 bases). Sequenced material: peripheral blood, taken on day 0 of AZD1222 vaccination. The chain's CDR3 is CASSQGQPPGYTF. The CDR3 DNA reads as TGTGCCAGCAGTCAAGGACAGCCACCCGGCTACACCTTC.